What follows are 20 T cell receptor beta chains derived from one specimen sequenced in a study of T cell repertoires in cytomegalovirus infection. Which antigens these TCRs recognize remains unknown. Using its own MiXCR run on the reads, TCRdb lists one record per CDR3 protein. Among 200,000 or so distinct CDR3 sequences, around 40% were seen once, and the ten largest hold over 45%. The specimen was CD8+ T cells from cultured PBMCs, collected from culture after CMV antigen stimulation. The receptor source for this set is a human donor in good health (CMV status not recorded). Some clones in this sample may be carry-over from other donors' samples.

The chain employs TRBV28 and TRBJ1-5; TRBD1 is a possible D gene (6 bases). There are 17 residues in the CDR3. CDR1 and CDR2 from the germline V gene are MDHEN and SYDVKM. Trimming left V 4 bases short and J 3 bases short, with 19 bases between. The CDR3 protein is CASSSGEFLSYNQPQHF. The DNA of the CDR3 is TGTGCCAGCAGTTCAGGGGAATTTTTAAGTTACAATCAGCCCCAGCATTTT.

J is TRBJ2-7 and V is TRBV20-1, with TRBD2 matching 8 bases. The CDR3 covers 16 residues. The junction had 10 bases not matched to a gene; V was cut back by 0 bases and J by 3 bases. CDR1 and CDR2 from the germline V gene are DFQATT and SNEGSKA (reference sequence). The CDR3 reads CSARDGERENNYEQYF. The CDR3 coding sequence is TGCAGTGCTAGAGATGGGGAGCGGGAGAATAACTACGAGCAGTACTTC.

Of note for this clonotype: A read error may produce the germline difference seen at one junction end. The V gene is TRBV12-3 or TRBV12-4, the J gene TRBJ2-1, with TRBD2 matching 8 bases. The CDR3 length is 15 residues. This CDR3 reads CASSLGLAGYNEQLF. CDR3 DNA sequence: TGTGCCAGCAGTTTAGGCCTAGCGGGCTACAATGAGCAGCTCTTC.

This clonotype was recorded many times. The J gene is TRBJ1-1, the V gene TRBV6-6; D unresolved. The germline V gene encodes CDR1 MNHNY and CDR2 SVGAGI (reference sequence). V was shortened by 0 bases and J by 1 base, with 3 bases between the two germline ends. This CDR3 is 13 amino acids long. CDR3 loop: CASSYSENTEAFF. The CDR3 DNA follows: TGTGCCAGCAGTTACTCAGAGAACACTGAAGCTTTCTTT.

The CDR3 region has the DNA TGCGCCAGCAGCCCGCTGTCCGCGGGTAATGAGCAGTTCTTC. Protein: CASSPLSAGNEQFF. The chain is built from TRBV5-1 and TRBJ2-1, with a weak D call TRBD2 (5 bases). The CDR3 extends over 14 amino acids. V was shortened by 4 bases and J by 7 bases, with 15 bases between the two germline ends. Germline V gene data show CDR1 as SGHRS and CDR2 as YFSETQ.

This clonotype was counted a few times. The V and J genes are TRBV15 and TRBJ1-4, with 12 bases lining up with TRBD1. Per the germline V gene, CDR1 is LNHNV and CDR2 is YYDKDF (reference sequence). Trimming cost V 1 base and J 7 bases; bases outside gene matches: 16. This CDR3 region has 20 residues. In DNA, the CDR3 is TGTGCCACCAGCAGAGTAAGGGACAGGGGGCTTCCACAAATAGCTGAAAAACTGTTTTTT. Its protein is CATSRVRDRGLPQIAEKLFF. The full variable domain, rest sourced from reference TRBV15 and TRBJ1-4, is DAMVIQNPRYQVTQFGKPVTLSCSQTLNHNVMYWYQQKSSQAPKLLFHYYDKDFNNEADTPDNFQSRRPNTSFCFLDIRSPGLGDTAMYLCATSRVRDRGLPQIAEKLFFGSGTQLSVL.

The gene calls are TRBV11-1 and TRBJ2-3, with 7 bases that match TRBD2. After removal of 3 bases from V and 5 bases from J, the junction contained 8 bases not matched to a gene. CDR3 length: 15 residues. The germline V gene has CDR1 SGHAT and CDR2 FQDESV (reference sequence). DNA of the CDR3: TGTGCCAGCAGCTTCGAGGGAGGGCCAGTAGATACGCAGTATTTT. Translating gives CASSFEGGPVDTQYF.

The CDR3 DNA sequence: TGTGCCAGCAGCCCACGGGACAGCCATCTTGAAGCTTTCTTT. Translating gives CASSPRDSHLEAFF. The V gene is TRBV7-9, the J gene TRBJ1-1; 7 positions match TRBD1. Losses at the gene ends were 5 bases for V and 7 bases for J; bases not matched to a gene: 10. The CDR3 contains 14 residues. The germline V gene encodes CDR1 SEHNR and CDR2 FQNEAQ (reference sequence).

V and J are TRBV7-2 and TRBJ2-1, with 14 nucleotides matching TRBD2. Per germline, CDR1 SGHTA and CDR2 FQGNSA. The CDR3 has 14 residues. V gave up 5 bases and J gave up 12 bases; unmatched junction bases: 6. The CDR3 reads CASSAPGTSGGQFF. The CDR3 DNA reads as TGTGCCAGCAGCGCTCCGGGGACTAGCGGGGGGCAGTTCTTC.

The chain links TRBV27 to TRBJ1-3; D gene unclear. The V and J ends lost 6 bases and 0 bases respectively, with 9 bases between them. The CDR3 covers 14 residues. Germline CDR1 reads MNHEY; CDR2 reads SMNVEV (reference sequence). As DNA, the CDR3 is TGTGCCAGCAGCATAAGCCGCTCTGGAAACACCATATATTTT. This gives the protein CASSISRSGNTIYF.

V is TRBV27 and J is TRBJ1-1; D possibly corresponds to TRBD1 (5 bases). From germline, CDR1 is MNHEY and CDR2 SMNVEV (reference sequence). Trimming took off 9 bases at V and 1 base at J, with 21 bases between the two ends. The CDR3 loop spans 16 amino acids. The CDR3 DNA sequence: TGTGCCAGAAATTCGTCGGGACCCCCCGCGAACACTGAAGCTTTCTTT. Translation gives CARNSSGPPANTEAFF.

This clonotype was seen a handful of times. The V and J genes are TRBV7-9 and TRBJ2-7; 7 bases match TRBD2. This CDR3 has 14 residues. Germline V gives CDR1 SEHNR, CDR2 FQNEAQ (reference sequence). Trimming took 1 base from V and 5 from J; bases not matched to a gene: 5. The CDR3 nucleotides read TGTGCCAGCAGCTTAGGGGCGGGAGTGCACGAGCAGTACTTC. Protein sequence: CASSLGAGVHEQYF.

The chain combines TRBV11-2 with TRBJ2-1, with 7 bases identical to TRBD1. Germline loops: CDR1 SGHAT, CDR2 FQNNGV. This CDR3 has 14 amino acids. Trimming cost V 5 bases and J 7 bases; bases outside gene matches: 8. The CDR3 DNA follows: TGTGCCAGCAGCCCATTTGACAGGGCGAATGAGCAGTTCTTC. This gives the protein CASSPFDRANEQFF. The full variable domain, in which reference TRBV11-2 and TRBJ2-1 provide the parts outside the CDR3, is EAGVAQSPRYKIIEKRQSVAFWCNPISGHATLYWYQQILGQGPKLLIQFQNNGVVDDSQLPKDRFSAERLKGVDSTLKIQPAKLEDSAVYLCASSPFDRANEQFFGPGTRLTVL.

This chain joins TRBV7-2 and TRBJ2-2; TRBD2 might be the D (6 bases). V lost 1 base to trimming and J lost 5 bases, with 11 bases between them. The germline V gene has CDR1 SGHTA and CDR2 FQGNSA. This CDR3 spans 15 amino acids. The CDR3 DNA is TGTGCCAGCAGCTTAGTGTTGGAGGGTACCGGGGAGCTGTTTTTT. Translating gives CASSLVLEGTGELFF.

This chain joins TRBV15 and TRBJ1-5; D perhaps matches TRBD1 (5 bases). The germline V and J ends were trimmed by 3 bases and 11 bases, with 14 bases remaining between them. Germline CDR1 is LNHNV and CDR2 is YYDKDF (reference sequence). The CDR3 consists of 13 residues. This CDR3 is CATSRAIRGTQHF. DNA of the CDR3: TGTGCCACCAGCAGGGCCATTCGGGGGACCCAGCATTTT.

The rearrangement uses TRBV5-1 and TRBJ1-2, with 8 nucleotides matching TRBD1. CDR3 length: 15 amino acids. V shed 1 base and J 8 bases; nucleotides not matched to a gene: 10. Germline lookup yields CDR1 SGHRS and CDR2 YFSETQ. Here the CDR3 DNA reads TGCGCCAGCAGCTTGTCTCGGACAGGGCCTACGGGCTACACCTTC. Amino acid sequence: CASSLSRTGPTGYTF.

The rearrangement links TRBV10-2 to TRBJ1-2, with a possible D match to TRBD1 (5 bases). CDR1 is WSHSY and CDR2 is SAAADI in the germline V gene. The CDR3 totals 14 residues. V lost 8 bases to trimming and J lost 2 bases, with 15 bases between them. The CDR3 region has the DNA TGCGCCAGCGGGGGACGGGCTACCAACTATGGCTACACCTTC. It translates to CASGGRATNYGYTF.

This clonotype appeared many times. The chain recombines TRBV20-1 with TRBJ2-1; 9 bases fit TRBD2. Germline CDR1 and CDR2: DFQATT and SNEGSKA (reference sequence). This CDR3 contains 19 residues. With 1 base clipped from V and 0 bases from J, the junction kept 13 bases outside the gene matches. In DNA form, the CDR3 reads TGCAGTGCTAGAGTGGCGGGGGGGGAAAGAGTGAGCTCCTACAATGAGCAGTTCTTC. It translates to CSARVAGGERVSSYNEQFF.

J is TRBJ1-5 and V is TRBV19; D not certain. The germline V gene has CDR1 LNHDA and CDR2 SQIVND (reference sequence). CDR3 length: 14 amino acids. Trimming pared 3 bases from V and 3 bases from J, leaving 9 bases between. CDR3 sequence (DNA): TGTGCCAGTAGTATGAAAGGGCCCAATCAGCCCCAGCATTTT. It is translated as CASSMKGPNQPQHF.

The chain recombines TRBV4-1 with TRBJ1-1; the match to TRBD1 covers 11 bases. The germline V gene encodes CDR1 MGHRA and CDR2 YSYEKL. With V trimmed by 3 bases and J by 5 bases, 14 bases remained unmatched. This CDR3 has 18 amino acids. Here the CDR3 reads CASSHHPGTGGSGTEAFF. CDR3 sequence (DNA): TGCGCCAGCAGCCACCACCCCGGGACAGGGGGAAGTGGGACTGAAGCTTTCTTT.